The 7 T cell receptor beta chains in this list originate from one sample, sequenced in a study of response to subunit inactivated influenza vaccine. TCRdb reprocessed the RT-PCR reads with MiXCR, giving one entry per CDR3 protein. This table has 550,000 to 600,000 distinct CDR3 sequences, about 12% appearing once. Sequencing used PBMCs from blood, obtained on the day of vaccination. The receptors originated from a man aged 45-65 years who received an inactivated influenza vaccine.

This clonotype was detected a few times. CDR3 bases: TGTGCCTGGAGTGTACGAGGGCGGACGAACACTGAAGCTTTCTTT. As protein: CAWSVRGRTNTEAFF. This chain links TRBV30 with TRBJ1-1, with no clear D. The CDR3 has 15 amino acids. Germline CDR1 and CDR2: GTSNPN and SVGIG (reference sequence). V was trimmed by 0 bases and J by 1 base, leaving 12 bases between them. The whole variable domain, remainder taken from reference TRBV30 and TRBJ1-1, is SQTIHQWPATLVQPVGSPLSLECTVEGTSNPNLYWYRQAAGRGLQLLFYSVGIGQISSEVPQNLSASRPQDRQFILSSKKLLLSDSGFYLCAWSVRGRTNTEAFFGQGTRLTVV.

The gene calls are TRBV14 and TRBJ2-7; D might be TRBD1 (6 bases). Germline lookup yields CDR1 SGHDN and CDR2 FVKESK. V shed 4 bases and J shed 6 bases, with 13 bases lying between them. The CDR3 runs to 13 residues. CDR3 sequence: CASSLPGHLEQYF. The CDR3 DNA reads as TGTGCCAGCAGCCTACCGGGACATCTCGAGCAGTACTTC.

This clonotype was found many times. The CDR3, as DNA: TGTGCCAGCAGCGGCGACGGGAGCTCCCATGGCTACACCTTC. Translation gives CASSGDGSSHGYTF. The chain uses TRBV7-9 and TRBJ1-2; D not resolved. CDR1 and CDR2 from the germline V gene are SEHNR and FQNEAQ (reference sequence). This CDR3 contains 14 residues. V lost 5 bases to trimming and J lost 6 bases, with 16 bases between them.

This clonotype was observed a few times. The chain employs TRBV29-1 and TRBJ1-3; unclear D gene. Deletions cut 5 bases from V and 0 bases from J, with 11 bases between. The germline CDR1 and CDR2 sequences are SQVTM and ANQGSEA. This CDR3 spans 14 amino acids. Written as DNA, the CDR3 is TGCAGCGTTTCTGACGGAAACTCTGGAAACACCATATATTTT. Translated: CSVSDGNSGNTIYF.

In this sample, this clonotype turned up many times. The chain has TRBV12-3 or TRBV12-4 and TRBJ2-7; no firm D call. This CDR3 comprises 13 residues. V was clipped by 6 bases and J by 2 bases, with 11 bases between them. The DNA for the CDR3 is TGTGCCAGCAGCCCCGGGCTAGCCTACGAGCAGTACTTC. Translation gives CASSPGLAYEQYF.

This clonotype was observed a few times. The V and J genes are TRBV7-2 and TRBJ2-1, with 9 nucleotides matching TRBD2. V was pared by 1 base and J by 5 bases, with 3 bases of the junction left unmatched. The CDR3 totals 15 residues. Germline V gene lookup returns CDR1 SGHTA and CDR2 FQGNSA. The DNA for the CDR3 is TGTGCCAGCAGCTTAGGTCGCGGGAGGGACAATGAGCAGTTCTTC. It specifies CASSLGRGRDNEQFF.

The sample holds many counts of this clonotype. The chain is built from TRBV7-2 and TRBJ1-3, with unresolved D. The germline V and J ends were trimmed by 5 bases and 2 bases, with 13 bases remaining between them. The CDR3 is 15 amino acids. CDR1 is SGHTA, CDR2 FQGNSA, per germline. CDR3 DNA: TGTGCCAGCAGCCATGGGTCGGCCCCTGGAAACACCATATATTTT. This gives the protein CASSHGSAPGNTIYF.